These T cell receptor beta chains were read from a single sample in a study of blood T cells in healthy people across ages. TCRdb re-called the 5' RACE reads through MiXCR, storing one row per CDR3 protein. This table has about 640,000 distinct CDR3 sequences, 58% appearing once. Input material: blood. The receptors derive from a man in his sixties in good health. Both conserved end residues are trimmed from each CDR3. Each record gives: V gene, J gene, clone size, CDR3 protein. Rows may omit the clone size; those that give it use once, few, many or a size class.

TRBV15	TRBJ1-1	NA	ATSRDVTNTEAF
TRBV20-1	TRBJ1-2	NA	SAGGQSTGANYGYT
TRBV6-6	NA	NA	ASSYSSGAYEQY
TRBV20-1	TRBJ2-7	few	SASAPNYEQY
TRBV20-1	TRBJ2-3	few	SARGSTASGGISTDTQY
TRBV12-3/TRBV12-4	TRBJ2-1	NA	ASRNRDEQF
TRBV7-8	TRBJ2-1	NA	ASSLYSETSRYNEQF
TRBV3-1	TRBJ2-5	few	ASSSETPPGAQY
TRBV6-5	TRBJ2-7	few	ASSPSLGTGREQY
TRBV4-1	TRBJ2-1	NA	ASSQRGGGGSYNEQF
TRBV6-1	TRBJ1-1	once	ASSVLRNTEAF
TRBV13	TRBJ2-7	many	ASSLGQKGRYEQY
TRBV29-1	TRBJ2-1	NA	STSGGGGSNEQF
TRBV6-4	TRBJ1-6	few	ASRMDRSPNSPLH
TRBV5-1	TRBJ1-6	once	ASSSTGQGASSPLH
TRBV28	NA	once	ASRPGGRGSSYEQY
TRBV7-2	TRBJ2-3	NA	ASSLALTDTQY
TRBV7-2	TRBJ2-5	NA	ASSLASGMETQY
TRBV12-3/TRBV12-4	TRBJ2-5	once	ASRPTGYEQY
TRBV11-2	TRBJ1-1	NA	ASSLDGQGRFVAEAF
TRBV20-1	TRBJ2-2	NA	SASSGHTATGELF
TRBV2	TRBJ2-5	few	ASSDVSGEETQY
TRBV7-2	TRBJ2-1	NA	ASSLVAGDQQF
TRBV5-1	TRBJ2-5	NA	ASSLSGQPPQETQY
TRBV20-1	TRBJ2-4	NA	SARVPGGQGAKNIQY
TRBV20-1	TRBJ2-3	few	SASSGAGTDTQY
TRBV19	TRBJ1-2	NA	ASSLESRTNYGYT
TRBV3-1	TRBJ2-5	NA	ASSQIGGPQETQY
TRBV7-2	TRBJ1-2	NA	ASSPALYGYT
TRBV6-2/TRBV6-3	TRBJ1-1	NA	ASSASGRGGTEAF
TRBV3-1	TRBJ1-2	NA	ASSQGPGTGYGYT
TRBV6-5	TRBJ2-1	NA	ASSYLRWNEQF
TRBV6-5	TRBJ1-6	NA	TSRGQLGSPLH
TRBV29-1	TRBJ2-3	NA	SVSMGDTQY
TRBV12-3/TRBV12-4	TRBJ2-3	NA	ASRRTGRDTQY
TRBV12-3/TRBV12-4	TRBJ1-5	NA	ASSPVNSNQPQH
TRBV5-5	TRBJ1-4	NA	ASSSLRVTNEKLF
TRBV5-1	TRBJ1-2	NA	ASSSTRLYGYT
TRBV5-1	TRBJ2-1	NA	ASKTSGSSYNEQF
TRBV5-5	TRBJ2-5	NA	ASSLGQGGVSTQY